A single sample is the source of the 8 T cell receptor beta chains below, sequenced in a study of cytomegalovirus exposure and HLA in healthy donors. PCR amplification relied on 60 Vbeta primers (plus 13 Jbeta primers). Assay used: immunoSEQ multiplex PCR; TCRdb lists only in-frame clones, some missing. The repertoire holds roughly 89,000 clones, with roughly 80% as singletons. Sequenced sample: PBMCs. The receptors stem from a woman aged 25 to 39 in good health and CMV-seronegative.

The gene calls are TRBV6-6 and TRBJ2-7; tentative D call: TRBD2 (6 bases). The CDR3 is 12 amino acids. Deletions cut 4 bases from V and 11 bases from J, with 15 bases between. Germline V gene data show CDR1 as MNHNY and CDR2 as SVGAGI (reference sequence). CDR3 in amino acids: CASSSGEEEKYF. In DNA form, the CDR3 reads TGTGCCAGCAGTTCGGGAGAGGAAGAAAAGTACTTC.

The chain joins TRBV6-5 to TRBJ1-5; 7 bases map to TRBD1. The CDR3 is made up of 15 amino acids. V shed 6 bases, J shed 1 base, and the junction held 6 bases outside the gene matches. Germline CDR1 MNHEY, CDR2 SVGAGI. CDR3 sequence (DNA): TGTGCCAGCAGCCTGACAGGGACAAGCAATCAGCCCCAGCATTTT. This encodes CASSLTGTSNQPQHF.

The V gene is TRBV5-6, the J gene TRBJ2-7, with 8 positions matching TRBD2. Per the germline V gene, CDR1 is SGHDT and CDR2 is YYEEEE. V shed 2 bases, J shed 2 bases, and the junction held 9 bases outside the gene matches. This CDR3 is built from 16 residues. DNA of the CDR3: TGTGCCAGCAGCTTTTTTAGCGGGATAGCTCCCTACGAGCAGTACTTC. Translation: CASSFFSGIAPYEQYF. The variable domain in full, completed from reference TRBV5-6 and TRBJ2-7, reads DAGVTQSPTHLIKTRGQQVTLRCSPKSGHDTVSWYQQALGQGPQFIFQYYEEEERQRGNFPDRFSGHQFPNYSSELNVNALLLGDSALYLCASSFFSGIAPYEQYFGPGTRLTVT.

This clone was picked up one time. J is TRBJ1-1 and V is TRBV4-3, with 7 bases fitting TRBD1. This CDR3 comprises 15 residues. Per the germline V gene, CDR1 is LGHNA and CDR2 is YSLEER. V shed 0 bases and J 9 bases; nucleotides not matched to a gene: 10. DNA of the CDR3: TGCGCCAGCAGCCAAGAGCTACAAGGGACAGCCCAAGCTTTCTTT. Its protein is CASSQELQGTAQAFF.

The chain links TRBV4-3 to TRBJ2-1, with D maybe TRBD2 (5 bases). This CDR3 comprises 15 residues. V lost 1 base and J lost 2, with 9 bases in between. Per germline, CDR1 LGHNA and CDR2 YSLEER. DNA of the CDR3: TGCGCCAGCAGCCAAGGATATAGCGCCTACAATGAGCAGTTCTTC. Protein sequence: CASSQGYSAYNEQFF.

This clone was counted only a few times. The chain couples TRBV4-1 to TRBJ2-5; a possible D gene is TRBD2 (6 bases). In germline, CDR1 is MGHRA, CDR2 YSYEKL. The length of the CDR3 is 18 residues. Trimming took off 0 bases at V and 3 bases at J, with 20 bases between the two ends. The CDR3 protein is CASSQDSAGLGAKETQYF. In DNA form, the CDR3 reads TGCGCCAGCAGCCAAGATTCCGCGGGACTCGGGGCCAAAGAGACCCAGTACTTC.

The CDR3 nucleotides read TGTGCCAGCACCTACTGGGGGGGCATTCTTTACTTC. Translated, it gives CASTYWGGILYF. The rearrangement joins TRBV6-5 to TRBJ2-7; a possible D gene is TRBD2 (7 bases). The ends were cut back, 7 bases at V and 13 bases at J, with 20 bases in the middle. The germline gives CDR1 MNHEY, CDR2 SVGAGI. The CDR3 is 12 amino acids.

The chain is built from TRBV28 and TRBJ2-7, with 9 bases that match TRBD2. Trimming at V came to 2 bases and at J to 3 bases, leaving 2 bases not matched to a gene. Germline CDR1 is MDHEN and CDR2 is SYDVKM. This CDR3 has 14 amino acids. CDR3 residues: CASSLLAGNYEQYF. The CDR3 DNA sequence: TGTGCCAGCAGTTTACTAGCGGGGAACTACGAGCAGTACTTC.